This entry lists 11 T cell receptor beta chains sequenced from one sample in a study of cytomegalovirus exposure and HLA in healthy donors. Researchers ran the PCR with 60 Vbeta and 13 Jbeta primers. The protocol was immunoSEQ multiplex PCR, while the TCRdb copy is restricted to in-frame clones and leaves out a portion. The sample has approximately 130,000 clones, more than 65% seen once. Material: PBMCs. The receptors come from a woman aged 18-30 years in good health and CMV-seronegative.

Here the CDR3 reads CAISEPLGGSEKLFF. As DNA, the CDR3 is TGTGCCATCAGTGAACCGCTGGGAGGGAGTGAAAAACTGTTTTTT. This chain connects TRBV10-3 to TRBJ1-4, with D unresolved. The germline V gene has CDR1 ENHRY and CDR2 SYGVKD. Trimming cost V 3 bases and J 7 bases, with 15 bases left between them. CDR3 length: 15 amino acids.

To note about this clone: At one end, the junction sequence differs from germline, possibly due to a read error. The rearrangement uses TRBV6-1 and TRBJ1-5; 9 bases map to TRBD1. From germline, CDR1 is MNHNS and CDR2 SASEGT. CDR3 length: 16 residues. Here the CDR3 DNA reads TGTGCCATCAGTGAGGAAGTCGGGACAGGGACCCAGCCCCAGCATTTT. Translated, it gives CAISEEVGTGTQPQHF.

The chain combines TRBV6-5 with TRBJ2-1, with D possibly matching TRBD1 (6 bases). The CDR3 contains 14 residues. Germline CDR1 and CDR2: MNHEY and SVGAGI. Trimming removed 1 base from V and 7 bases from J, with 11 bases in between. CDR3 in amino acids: CASSYYQGQNEQFF. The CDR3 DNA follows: TGTGCCAGCAGTTACTACCAGGGACAAAATGAGCAGTTCTTC.

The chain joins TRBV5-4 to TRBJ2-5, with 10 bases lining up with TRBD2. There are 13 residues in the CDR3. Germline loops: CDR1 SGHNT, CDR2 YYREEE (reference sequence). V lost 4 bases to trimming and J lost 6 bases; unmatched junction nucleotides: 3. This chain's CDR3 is CASSLAGAKTQYF. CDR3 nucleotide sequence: TGTGCCAGCAGCCTAGCGGGAGCAAAGACCCAGTACTTC.

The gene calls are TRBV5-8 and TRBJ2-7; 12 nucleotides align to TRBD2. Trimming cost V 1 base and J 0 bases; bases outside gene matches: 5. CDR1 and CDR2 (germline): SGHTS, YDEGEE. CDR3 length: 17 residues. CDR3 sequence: CASSLIPSGRGSYEQYF. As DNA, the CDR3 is TGTGCCAGCAGCTTGATTCCTAGCGGGAGGGGCTCCTACGAGCAGTACTTC.

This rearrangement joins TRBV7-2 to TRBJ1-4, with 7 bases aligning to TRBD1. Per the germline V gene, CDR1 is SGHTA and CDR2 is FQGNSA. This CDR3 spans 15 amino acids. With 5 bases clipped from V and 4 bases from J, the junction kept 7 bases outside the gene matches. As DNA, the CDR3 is TGTGCCAGCAGCCCGTCGGGACAGCTTAATGAAAAACTGTTTTTT. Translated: CASSPSGQLNEKLFF. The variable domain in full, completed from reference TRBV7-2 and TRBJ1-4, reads GAGVSQSPSNKVTEKGKDVELRCDPISGHTALYWYRQSLGQGLEFLIYFQGNSAPDKSGLPSDRFSAERTGGSVSTLTIQRTQQEDSAVYLCASSPSGQLNEKLFFGSGTQLSVL.

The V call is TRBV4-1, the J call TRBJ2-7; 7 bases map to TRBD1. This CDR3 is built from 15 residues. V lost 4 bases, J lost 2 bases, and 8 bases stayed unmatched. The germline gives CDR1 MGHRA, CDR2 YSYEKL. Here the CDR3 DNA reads TGCGCCAGCAGCCTTGGACAGGATCGACCCTACGAGCAGTACTTC. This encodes CASSLGQDRPYEQYF.

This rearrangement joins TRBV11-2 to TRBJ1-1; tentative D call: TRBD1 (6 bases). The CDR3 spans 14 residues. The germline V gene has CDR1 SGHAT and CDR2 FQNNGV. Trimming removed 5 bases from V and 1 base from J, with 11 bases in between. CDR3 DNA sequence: TGTGCCAGCAGCCGGGGGGCGGGGAACACTGAAGCTTTCTTT. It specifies CASSRGAGNTEAFF.

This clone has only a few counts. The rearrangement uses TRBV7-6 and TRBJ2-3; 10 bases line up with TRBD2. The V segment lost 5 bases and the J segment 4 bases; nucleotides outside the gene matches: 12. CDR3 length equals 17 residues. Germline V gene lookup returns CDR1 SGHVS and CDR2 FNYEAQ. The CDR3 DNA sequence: TGTGCCAGCAGCCTCCTCTTAGCGGGGGGCGGGGCAGATACGCAGTATTTT. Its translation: CASSLLLAGGGADTQYF.

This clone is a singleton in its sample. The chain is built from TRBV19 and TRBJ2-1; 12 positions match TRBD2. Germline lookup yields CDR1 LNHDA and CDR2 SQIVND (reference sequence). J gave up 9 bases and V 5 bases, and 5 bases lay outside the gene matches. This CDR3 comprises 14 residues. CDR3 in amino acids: CASSQLAGGGEQFF. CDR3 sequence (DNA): TGTGCCAGTAGTCAACTAGCGGGAGGAGGTGAGCAGTTCTTC.

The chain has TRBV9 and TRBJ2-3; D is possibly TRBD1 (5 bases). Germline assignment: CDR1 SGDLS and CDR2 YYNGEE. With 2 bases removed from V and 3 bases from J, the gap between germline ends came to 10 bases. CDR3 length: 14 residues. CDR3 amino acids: CASSVGLVTDTQYF. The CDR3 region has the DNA TGTGCCAGCAGCGTGGGGCTAGTGACAGATACGCAGTATTTT.